These T cell receptor beta chains were read from a single sample in a study of cytomegalovirus exposure and HLA in healthy donors. Sequenced by immunoSEQ multiplex PCR; TCRdb stores in-frame clones only, minus some. This sample has about 240,000 clones, with around nine tenths found just once. The specimen sequenced was PBMCs. The receptor set was obtained from a man aged 18-30 years in good health and CMV-seronegative. CDR3s include the opening cysteine and the closing phenylalanine or tryptophan. A D gene is named only where the DNA matches it firmly. Expanded clones are given a class, and other clones once, few, many or no size at all.

d_gene	abundance	j_gene	v_gene	CDR3nt	CDR3aa
TRBD1	.	TRBJ1-1	TRBV5-1	TGCGCCAGCAGCCCAAACCCCGGACAGGGAAGCACTGAAGCTTTCTTT	CASSPNPGQGSTEAFF
.	.	TRBJ1-4	TRBV6-6	TGTGCCAGCAGCCCACAGGGTCAACGGGAAAAACTGTTTTTT	CASSPQGQREKLFF
.	many	TRBJ1-2	TRBV5-4	TGTGCCAGCAGCGGGCAGAACTATGGCTACACCTTC	CASSGQNYGYTF
.	.	TRBJ2-1	TRBV28	TGTGCCAGCAGTAGGACTCTCATCGCCCCCTACAATGAGCAGTTCTTC	CASSRTLIAPYNEQFF
.	.	TRBJ2-7	TRBV7-9	TGTGCCACCACCCGGGAGTCCTACGAGCAGTACTTC	CATTRESYEQYF
TRBD2	.	TRBJ2-7	TRBV4-1	TGCGCCAGCAGCCCAAAAGAGACTAGCGGGGGTTACGAGCAGTACTTC	CASSPKETSGGYEQYF
.	.	TRBJ1-4	TRBV4-3	TGCGCCAGCAGCCCGAGAGGACAGAGCGCCTTGATTAATGAAAAACTGTTTTTT	CASSPRGQSALINEKLFF
.	.	TRBJ2-7	TRBV7-2	TGTGCCAGCAGCTTAGATCCGGGGGCCTACGAGCAGTACTTC	CASSLDPGAYEQYF
TRBD2	.	TRBJ2-1	TRBV5-1	TGCGCCAGCAGCTTTAGCGGGAGGGCAGGGGAGCAGTTCTTC	CASSFSGRAGEQFF
TRBD2	.	TRBJ2-3	TRBV28	TGTGCCAGTTGGGGGGGGTTCACCACAGATACGCAGTATTTT	CASWGGFTTDTQYF
TRBD2	.	TRBJ2-2	TRBV28	TGTGCCAGCGGACTAGCGGGAGGCCATACCGGGGAGCTGTTTTTT	CASGLAGGHTGELFF
TRBD1	.	TRBJ2-7	TRBV12-5	TGTGCTAGTGGACAGGACAGGAGGAACGAGCAGTACTTC	CASGQDRRNEQYF
.	.	TRBJ2-5	TRBV9	TGTGCCAGCAGCGTAGATCTAGGGGAAGAACGGGAGACCCAGTACTTC	CASSVDLGEERETQYF
.	.	TRBJ2-5	TRBV25-1	TGTGCCACATGGGGGCTTGGGCAAGAGACCCAGTACTTC	CATWGLGQETQYF
.	.	TRBJ1-1	TRBV25-1	TGTGCCAGCAGTGAATTAAAGAACACTGAAGCTTTCTTT	CASSELKNTEAFF
.	.	TRBJ1-6	TRBV19	TGTGCCAGTAGTACCCCCGGGAGAGACTCACCCCTCCACTTT	CASSTPGRDSPLHF
TRBD1	.	TRBJ2-7	TRBV5-1	TGCGCCAGCAGCTTAGACAGGGCCTACGAGCAGTACTTC	CASSLDRAYEQYF
.	.	TRBJ2-4	TRBV9	TGTGCCAGCAGCGTAGAACAGGGTCCGGACATTCAGTACTTC	CASSVEQGPDIQYF
.	.	TRBJ1-6	TRBV19	TGTGCCAGTAGTACGGGTCCAGTTACACCCCTCCACTTT	CASSTGPVTPLHF
TRBD2	.	TRBJ2-2	TRBV11-2	TGTGCCAGTAGGGGACTAGCGGACGGGGAGCTGTTTTTT	CASRGLADGELFF
.	once	TRBJ1-1	TRBV15	TGTGCCACCAGCAAGGGATGGGGCGAGACGAACACTGAAGCTTTCTTT	CATSKGWGETNTEAFF
.	.	TRBJ1-6	TRBV6-6	TGTGCCAGCAGTTACTCGATACGGGCGGCGGGATCACCCCTCCACTTT	CASSYSIRAAGSPLHF
.	.	TRBJ2-1	TRBV20-1	TGCAGTGCCGCACTAAATGAGCAGTTCTTC	CSAALNEQFF
TRBD1	.	TRBJ1-6	TRBV5-1	TGCGCCAGCAACGGACCCAACAGGGGGCGGGATTCACCCCTCCACTTT	CASNGPNRGRDSPLHF
TRBD1	.	TRBJ2-6	TRBV6-6	TGTGCCAGCAACCAACTTACAGGGGTCGGGGCCAACGTCCTGACTTTC	CASNQLTGVGANVLTF
.	.	TRBJ2-7	TRBV27	TGTGCCAGCAGTTTCAAAGCGCAGAGCTCCTACGAGCAGTACTTC	CASSFKAQSSYEQYF
.	.	TRBJ2-3	TRBV7-3	TGTGCCAGCAGCCTGGACTCCCACACAGATACGCAGTATTTT	CASSLDSHTDTQYF
.	many	TRBJ2-1	TRBV19	TGTGCCAGTAGTATAAGCGGCTCCTACAATGAGCAGTTCTTC	CASSISGSYNEQFF
.	.	TRBJ1-6	TRBV10-1	TGCGCCAGCAGCCCCGACAGTCGGGTTGGCACCCTCCACTTT	CASSPDSRVGTLHF
.	.	TRBJ2-3	TRBV4-3	TGCGCCAGCAGCCAAGATCGGCACATAGCCGCCACAGATACGCAGTATTTT	CASSQDRHIAATDTQYF
.	.	TRBJ1-2	TRBV27	TGTGCCAGCAGTAGAGGAGAAGTGGATGGCTACACCTTC	CASSRGEVDGYTF
TRBD1	once	TRBJ2-3	TRBV19	TGTGCCAGTAGTCCGACTATCGGGACCCGGGACAGGGTCACAGATACGCAGTATTTT	CASSPTIGTRDRVTDTQYF
TRBD1	.	TRBJ1-3	TRBV10-2	TGCGCCAGCAGTGAGTCAAAGGGAACAGGGGGCGGAAACACCATATATTTT	CASSESKGTGGGNTIYF
TRBD1	.	TRBJ1-6	TRBV7-6	TGTGCCAGCAGCCCGACAGGGACTTCGGTGTACCTCCACTTT	CASSPTGTSVYLHF
.	once	TRBJ2-2	TRBV6-5	TGTGCCAGCAGTTACGGGCGTCCGAGGAACACCGGGGAGCTGTTTTTT	CASSYGRPRNTGELFF